The clone carrying this T cell receptor (beta chain) was detected a few times. In the same sample, other DNA sequences code for this CDR3. This sample was taken from a study of shared clonotypes between healthy human individuals. The V gene's germline CDR1 is SNHLY and CDR2 FYNNEI. Germline trimming cut 6 bases from V and 5 bases from J; bases unmatched to any gene: 11. The CDR3 loop spans 15 amino acids. Sequenced by immunoSEQ multiplex PCR; TCRdb stores in-frame clones only, minus some. Of 980,000 or so clones listed, approximately 80% are singletons. The sequenced sample consisted of memory CD4+ T cells sorted from blood. Noted subset: CD45RA-negative fraction. The gene calls are TRBV2 and TRBJ1-1; TRBD1 matches at 8 bases. The clonotype originates from a man aged 18 to 35 in good health. CDR3 residues: CASSLTTGGGTEAFF. CDR3 nucleotide sequence: TGTGCCAGCAGCTTGACCACAGGGGGAGGGACTGAAGCTTTCTTT.